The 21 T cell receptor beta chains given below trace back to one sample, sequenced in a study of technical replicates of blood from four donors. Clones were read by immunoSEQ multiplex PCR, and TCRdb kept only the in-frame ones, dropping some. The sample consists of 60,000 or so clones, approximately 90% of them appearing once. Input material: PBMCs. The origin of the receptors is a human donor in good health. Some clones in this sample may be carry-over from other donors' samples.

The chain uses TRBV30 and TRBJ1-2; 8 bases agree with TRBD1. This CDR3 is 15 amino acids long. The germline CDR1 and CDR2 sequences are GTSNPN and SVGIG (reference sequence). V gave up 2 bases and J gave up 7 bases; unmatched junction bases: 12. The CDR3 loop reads CAWSSAGGLLGGYTF. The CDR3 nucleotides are TGTGCCTGGAGTTCCGCAGGGGGCTTGTTGGGTGGCTACACCTTC.

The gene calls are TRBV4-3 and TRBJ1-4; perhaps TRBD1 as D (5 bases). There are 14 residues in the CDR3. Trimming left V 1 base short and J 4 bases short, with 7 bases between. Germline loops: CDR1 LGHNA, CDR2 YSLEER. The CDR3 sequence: CASSQVGGNEKLFF. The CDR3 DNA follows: TGCGCCAGCAGCCAAGTGGGGGGTAATGAAAAACTGTTTTTT.

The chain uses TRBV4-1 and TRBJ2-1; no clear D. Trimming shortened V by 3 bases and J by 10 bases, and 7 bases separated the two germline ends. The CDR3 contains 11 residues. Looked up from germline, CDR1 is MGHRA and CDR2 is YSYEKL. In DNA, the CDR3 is TGCGCCAGCAGCCATTACGGGGAGCAGTTCTTC. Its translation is CASSHYGEQFF.

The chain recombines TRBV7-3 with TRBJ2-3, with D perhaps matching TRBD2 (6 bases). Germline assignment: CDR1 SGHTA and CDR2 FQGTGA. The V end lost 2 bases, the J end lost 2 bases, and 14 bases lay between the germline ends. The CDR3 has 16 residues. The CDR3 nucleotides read TGTGCCAGCAGCTTAGGTTTGCGGGGAGACACAGATACGCAGTATTTT. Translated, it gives CASSLGLRGDTDTQYF. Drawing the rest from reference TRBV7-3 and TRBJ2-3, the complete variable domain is GAGVSQTPSNKVTEKGKYVELRCDPISGHTALYWYRQSLGQGPEFLIYFQGTGAADDSGLPNDRFFAVRPEGSVSTLKIQRTERGDSAVYLCASSLGLRGDTDTQYFGPGTRLTVL.

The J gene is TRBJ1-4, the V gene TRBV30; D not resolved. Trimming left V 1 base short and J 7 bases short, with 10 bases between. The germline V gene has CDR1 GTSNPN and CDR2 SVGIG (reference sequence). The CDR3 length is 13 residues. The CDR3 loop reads CAWSGSALEKLFF. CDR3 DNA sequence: TGTGCCTGGAGTGGTAGCGCCCTTGAAAAACTGTTTTTT.

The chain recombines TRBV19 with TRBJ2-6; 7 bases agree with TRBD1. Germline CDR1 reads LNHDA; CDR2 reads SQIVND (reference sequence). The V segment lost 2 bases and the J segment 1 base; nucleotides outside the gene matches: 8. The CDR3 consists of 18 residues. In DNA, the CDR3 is TGTGCCAGTAGTATATTTCGGGGCAGGGGGTCTGGGGCCAACGTCCTGACTTTC. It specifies CASSIFRGRGSGANVLTF.

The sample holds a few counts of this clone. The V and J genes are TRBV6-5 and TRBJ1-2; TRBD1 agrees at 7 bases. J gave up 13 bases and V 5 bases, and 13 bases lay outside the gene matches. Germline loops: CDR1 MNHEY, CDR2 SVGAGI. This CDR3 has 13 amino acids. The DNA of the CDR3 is TGTGCCAGCAGTGCAGGGACAGCTGAGAGAGGCACCTTC. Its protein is CASSAGTAERGTF.

This CDR3 reads CASTPVGRGANVLTF. CDR3 coding DNA: TGTGCCAGCACCCCCGTGGGGCGTGGGGCCAACGTCCTGACTTTC. The J gene is TRBJ2-6, the V gene TRBV7-8, with D perhaps TRBD1 (5 bases). Germline CDR1 and CDR2: SGHVS and FQNEAQ. Trimming took 7 bases from V and 3 from J, leaving 13 bases between them. The CDR3 is made up of 15 amino acids.

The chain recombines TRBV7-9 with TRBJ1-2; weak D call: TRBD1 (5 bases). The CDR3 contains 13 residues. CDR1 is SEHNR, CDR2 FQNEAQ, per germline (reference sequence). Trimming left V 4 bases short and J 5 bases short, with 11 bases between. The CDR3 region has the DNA TGTGCCAGCAGCTCGACGGGACTTTATGGCTACACCTTC. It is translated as CASSSTGLYGYTF. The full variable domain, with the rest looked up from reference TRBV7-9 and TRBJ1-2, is DTGVSQNPRHKITKRGQNVTFRCDPISEHNRLYWYRQTLGQGPEFLTYFQNEAQLEKSRLLSDRFSAERPKGSFSTLEIQRTEQGDSAMYLCASSSTGLYGYTFGSGTRLTVV.

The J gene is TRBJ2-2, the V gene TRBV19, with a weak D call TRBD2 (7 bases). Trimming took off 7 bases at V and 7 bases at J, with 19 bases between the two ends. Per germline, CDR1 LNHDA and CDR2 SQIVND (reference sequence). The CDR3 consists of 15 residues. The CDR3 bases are TGTGCCAGTATCGGAAGGGGGGGCTTCGACGGGGAGCTGTTTTTT. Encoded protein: CASIGRGGFDGELFF.

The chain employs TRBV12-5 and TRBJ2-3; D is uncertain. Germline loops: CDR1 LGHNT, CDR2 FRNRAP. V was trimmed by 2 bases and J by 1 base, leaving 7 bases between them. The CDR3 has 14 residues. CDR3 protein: CASGLYSGTDTQYF. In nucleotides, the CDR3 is TGTGCTAGTGGTTTGTATTCTGGCACAGATACGCAGTATTTT. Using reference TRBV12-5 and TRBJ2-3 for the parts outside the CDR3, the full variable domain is DARVTQTPRHKVTEMGQEVTMRCQPILGHNTVFWYRQTMMQGLELLAYFRNRAPLDDSGMPKDRFSAEMPDATLATLKIQPSEPRDSAVYFCASGLYSGTDTQYFGPGTRLTVL.

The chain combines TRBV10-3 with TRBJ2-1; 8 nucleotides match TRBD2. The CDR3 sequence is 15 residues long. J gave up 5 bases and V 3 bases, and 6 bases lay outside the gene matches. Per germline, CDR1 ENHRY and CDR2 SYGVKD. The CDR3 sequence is CAISEFSGNNNEQFF. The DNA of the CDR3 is TGTGCCATCAGTGAATTTAGCGGGAATAACAATGAGCAGTTCTTC.

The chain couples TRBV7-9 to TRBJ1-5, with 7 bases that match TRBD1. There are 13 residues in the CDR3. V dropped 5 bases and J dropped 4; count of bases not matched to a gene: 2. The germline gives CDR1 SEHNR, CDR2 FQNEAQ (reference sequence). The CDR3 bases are TGTGCCAGCAGCCCGACAGGGAATCAGCCCCAGCATTTT. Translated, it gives CASSPTGNQPQHF.

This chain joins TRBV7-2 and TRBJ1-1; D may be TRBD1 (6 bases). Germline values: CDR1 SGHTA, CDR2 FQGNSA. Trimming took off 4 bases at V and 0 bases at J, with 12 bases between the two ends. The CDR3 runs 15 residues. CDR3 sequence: CASSSQGPLNTEAFF. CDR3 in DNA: TGTGCCAGCAGCTCCCAGGGGCCCCTGAACACTGAAGCTTTCTTT.

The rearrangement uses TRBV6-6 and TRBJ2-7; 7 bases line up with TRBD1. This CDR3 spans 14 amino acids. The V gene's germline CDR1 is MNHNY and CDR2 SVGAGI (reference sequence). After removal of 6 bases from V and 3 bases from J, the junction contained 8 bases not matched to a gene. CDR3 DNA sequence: TGTGCCAGCAGCCTAGGGGGACAGAACTACGAGCAGTACTTC. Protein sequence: CASSLGGQNYEQYF.

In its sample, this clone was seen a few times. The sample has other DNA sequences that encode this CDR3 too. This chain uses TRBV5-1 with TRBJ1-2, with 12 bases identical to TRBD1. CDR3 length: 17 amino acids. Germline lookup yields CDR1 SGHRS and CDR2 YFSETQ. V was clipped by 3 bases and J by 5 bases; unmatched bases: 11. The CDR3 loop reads CASSSPGTGGANYGYTF. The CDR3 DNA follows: TGCGCCAGCAGCTCGCCCGGGACAGGGGGCGCGAATTATGGCTACACCTTC.

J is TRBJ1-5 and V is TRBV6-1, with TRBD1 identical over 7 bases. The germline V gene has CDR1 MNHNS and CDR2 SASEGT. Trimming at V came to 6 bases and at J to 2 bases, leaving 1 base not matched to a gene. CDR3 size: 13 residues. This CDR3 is CASRGTGNQPQHF. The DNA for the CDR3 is TGTGCCAGCAGGGGGACAGGCAATCAGCCCCAGCATTTT.

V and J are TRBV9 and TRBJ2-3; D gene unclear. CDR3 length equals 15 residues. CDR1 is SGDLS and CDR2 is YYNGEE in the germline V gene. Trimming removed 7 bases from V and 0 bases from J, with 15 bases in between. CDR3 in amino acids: CASRPAEPSTDTQYF. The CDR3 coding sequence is TGTGCCAGCCGACCTGCGGAGCCAAGCACAGATACGCAGTATTTT.

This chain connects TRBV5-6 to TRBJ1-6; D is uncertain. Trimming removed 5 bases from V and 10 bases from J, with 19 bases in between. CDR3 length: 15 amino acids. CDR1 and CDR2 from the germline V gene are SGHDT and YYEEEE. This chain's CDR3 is CASRSVREAKSPLHF. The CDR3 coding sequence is TGTGCCAGCAGGTCGGTGCGGGAGGCGAAATCACCCCTCCACTTT. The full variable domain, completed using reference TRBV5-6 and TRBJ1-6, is DAGVTQSPTHLIKTRGQQVTLRCSPKSGHDTVSWYQQALGQGPQFIFQYYEEEERQRGNFPDRFSGHQFPNYSSELNVNALLLGDSALYLCASRSVREAKSPLHFGNGTRLTVT.

The CDR3 sequence is CASSLFAGGTDTQYF. The CDR3 DNA sequence: TGTGCCAGCAGCCTCTTTGCGGGGGGGACAGATACGCAGTATTTT. This chain joins TRBV6-6 and TRBJ2-3; 9 nucleotides align to TRBD2. V was clipped by 6 bases and J by 3 bases; unmatched bases: 7. The CDR3 has 15 residues. In germline, CDR1 is MNHNY, CDR2 SVGAGI (reference sequence).

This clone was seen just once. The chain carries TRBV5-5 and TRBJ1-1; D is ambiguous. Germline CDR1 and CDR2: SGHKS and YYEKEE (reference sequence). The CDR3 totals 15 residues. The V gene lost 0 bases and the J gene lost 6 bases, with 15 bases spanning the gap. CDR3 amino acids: CASSLGVQIKSEAFF. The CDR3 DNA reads TGTGCCAGCAGCTTGGGCGTACAGATAAAATCTGAAGCTTTCTTT.